The source of this T cell receptor beta chain is a study of T cells expressing NK-cell markers. Study summary: Source material for TCR beta repertoires consisted of sorted CD3+CD56+NKG2C+, CD3+CD56+NKG2C- and CD3+CD56-NKG2C+ T cells. Study-wide points: Among CD8+ T cells from six donors, dominant NKG2C+ clonotypes accounted for about 1.0-7.0%.

Concerning this clonotype itself: The antigen remains unidentified.

Reprocessing the 5' RACE reads, TCRdb reports a single entry for every CDR3 protein and omits DNA. This table lists under 600,000 distinct CDR3 sequences. The CDR3 is 15 amino acids. Germline-derived CDR1 and CDR2 are MGHRA and YSYEKL. This clonotype was obtained from a woman aged 50 to 60 in good health. Sequenced: blood T cells: a sorted CD56 or NKG2C T cell subset, CD4+ or CD8+ T cells, or bulk PBMC T cells (not recorded which). The V and J genes are TRBV4-1 and TRBJ2-5; TCRdb's D gene call, TRBD2, goes unchecked for lack of DNA. CDR3 residues: CASSQVGQRKETQYF.